This T cell receptor beta chain was captured in a study of blood T cells in healthy people across ages. Trimming took 4 bases from V and 0 from J, leaving 12 bases between them. Germline V gene lookup returns CDR1 MNHEY and CDR2 SMNVEV (reference sequence). This CDR3 contains 16 residues. Findings and limits, study-wide: Unsorted PBMCs ruled out conclusive naive versus antigen-experienced comparison.

This clonotype has more than one count but fewer than ten. Its antigen is unknown. Sample-barcoded 5' priming and a J-beta primer mix drove a second PCR of roughly 6 to 12 cycles. TCRdb processed the 5' RACE reads anew with MiXCR; each CDR3 protein has one entry. Of around 940,000 distinct CDR3 sequences in the sample, about 53% were seen once. This chain connects TRBV27 to TRBJ2-2; the D is unclear. This clonotype was sampled from a woman in her fifties or sixties in good health. The sequencing sample was made of blood. CDR3 DNA: TGTGCCAGCAGTTATCTCGGGTTCGCGAACACCGGGGAGCTGTTTTTT. It is translated as CASSYLGFANTGELFF.